The clone carrying this T cell receptor beta chain has a handful of counts. The CDR3 loop spans 11 amino acids. CDR1 MGHRA and CDR2 YSYEKL come from the germline V gene. V dropped 1 base and J dropped 5 bases, with 2 bases sitting between them. Noted time point: sample taken at primary tumor resection. The input material, whole RNA from tumor, nontumor lung or frozen PBMC, was sequenced unsorted. The sample comes from a study of spatial heterogeneity in lung cancer. TCRdb itself ran the 5' RACE reads through MiXCR, one entry per CDR3 protein. Counted here are roughly 39,000 distinct CDR3 sequences, around 7.1% occurring once; the ten biggest clones make up around 42%.

The chain links TRBV4-1 to TRBJ1-2; D unclear. The TCR sequence derives from a female donor with early-stage non-small cell lung cancer. The specimen comprised PBMCs, sampled at surgery. Written as DNA, the CDR3 is TGCGCCAGCAGCCAAGGATATGGCTACACCTTC. Translating it yields CASSQGYGYTF.